This entry describes one T cell receptor beta chain. The data are from a study of shared clonotypes between healthy human individuals. Study summary: Researchers drew samples from two women and three men aged 18 to 49.

Only in-frame clones appear in the TCRdb table, and some are missing; sequencing was by immunoSEQ multiplex PCR. The table includes more than 450,000 clones, 79% detected once. The CDR3 extends over 13 amino acids. CDR1 SGHRS and CDR2 YFSETQ come from the germline V gene. V dropped 2 bases and J dropped 6 bases, with 12 bases sitting between them. The gene calls are TRBV5-1 and TRBJ2-7; D might be TRBD1 (6 bases). The sample consisted of PBMCs. The clonotype originates from a woman aged 40-49 years in good health. Some clones in this sample may be carry-over from other donors' samples. CDR3 sequence: CASSFSGDPEQYF. DNA of the CDR3: TGCGCCAGCAGCTTCTCAGGGGACCCCGAGCAGTACTTC.